Below are 9 T cell receptor beta chains sequenced from a single sample in a study of identical twins. TCRdb itself ran the 5' RACE reads through MiXCR, one entry per CDR3 protein. The top ten clones hold more than 0.4% of a sample with fewer than 550,000 distinct CDR3 sequences, approximately 16% of them seen once. These same records also appear under a second study, on yellow fever vaccine responses in identical twins.

The specimen was CD4+ T cells sorted from blood. Receptors were obtained from a woman between 18 and 29 years old in good health.

The chain uses TRBV7-9 and TRBJ2-7; possibly TRBD1 for D (6 bases). The CDR3 is 11 residues long. Germline-derived CDR1 and CDR2 are SEHNR and FQNEAQ (reference sequence). The germline V and J ends were trimmed by 5 bases and 12 bases, with 14 bases remaining between them. In nucleotides, the CDR3 is TGTGCCAGCAGCCCAACAGGGCCCACGTACGTC. It specifies CASSPTGPTYV.

V and J are TRBV9 and TRBJ1-3; D gene uncertain. The V gene's germline CDR1 is SGDLS and CDR2 YYNGEE. The length of the CDR3 is 15 residues. The ends were cut back, 0 bases at V and 6 bases at J, with 13 bases in the middle. The CDR3 loop is CASSVGGVSENTIYF. The CDR3 DNA is TGTGCCAGCAGCGTAGGTGGGGTTTCAGAAAACACCATATATTTT.

This sequence joins TRBV29-1 and TRBJ2-5; unclear D gene. CDR1 is SQVTM, CDR2 ANQGSEA, per germline. The CDR3 spans 11 residues. The germline V and J ends were trimmed by 5 bases and 4 bases, with 8 bases remaining between them. The CDR3 loop is CSVRSPETQYF. CDR3 nucleotides: TGCAGCGTTAGGTCGCCAGAGACCCAGTACTTC.

This clonotype was picked up a small number of times. The rearrangement uses TRBV27 and TRBJ2-1, with D possibly matching TRBD2 (7 bases). V was pared by 1 base and J by 10 bases, with 14 bases between. Looked up from germline, CDR1 is MNHEY and CDR2 is SMNVEV (reference sequence). The CDR3 totals 14 residues. The CDR3 DNA follows: TGTGCCAGCAGTTTATTAGGGGGGGGAGAAGAGCAGTTCTTC. Residues: CASSLLGGGEEQFF.

This clonotype was counted only a few times. The V gene is TRBV28, the J gene TRBJ2-1, with D unresolved. The length of the CDR3 is 14 residues. V shed 9 bases and J shed 4 bases, with 16 bases lying between them. Germline CDR1 and CDR2: MDHEN and SYDVKM. The CDR3 DNA follows: TGTGCCAGTTCTCCCCCGGACCTTTACAATGAGCAGTTCTTC. Translating gives CASSPPDLYNEQFF.

The chain uses TRBV10-3 and TRBJ2-5; tentative D call: TRBD2 (5 bases). V was shortened by 2 bases and J by 4 bases, with 8 bases between the two germline ends. Germline loops: CDR1 ENHRY, CDR2 SYGVKD. The CDR3 is 13 amino acids. The CDR3 DNA sequence: TGTGCCATCAGTGAGAGAGGGAGAGAGACCCAGTACTTC. Translating it yields CAISERGRETQYF.

A few counts support this clonotype. This rearrangement joins TRBV19 to TRBJ2-7; D possibly uses TRBD1 or TRBD2 (5 bases each). This CDR3 is 13 amino acids long. Germline CDR1 is LNHDA and CDR2 is SQIVND (reference sequence). The V and J ends lost 5 bases and 9 bases respectively, with 17 bases between them. This CDR3 reads CASSPARGSGQYF. CDR3 DNA sequence: TGTGCCAGTAGTCCTGCACGGGGCAGCGGGCAGTACTTC.

This chain links TRBV21-1 with TRBJ2-4; whether TRBD1, the table's D call, matches the DNA was not checked. TRBV21-1 is a pseudogene segment. This CDR3 contains 16 residues. This chain's CDR3 is CASQRGYSRAKNIQYF. The CDR3 coding sequence is TGTGCCAGCCAGAGGGGGTACTCAAGGGCCAAAAACATTCAGTACTTC.

The rearrangement links TRBV5-4 to TRBJ2-1; 10 bases line up with TRBD2. V was clipped by 0 bases and J by 7 bases; unmatched bases: 16. The CDR3 loop spans 19 amino acids. CDR1 and CDR2 from the germline V gene are SGHNT and YYREEE (reference sequence). CDR3 in amino acids: CASSLVIAPSGRKGNEQFF. The CDR3 DNA reads as TGTGCCAGCAGCTTGGTAATAGCGCCTAGCGGGAGAAAAGGAAATGAGCAGTTCTTC.